This T cell receptor (beta chain) was documented in a study of immune heterogeneity within non-small cell lung tumors. In the study overall: Of the tumors, several were squamous cell, some eleven non-squamous, and 1 not otherwise specified.

V gave up 1 base and J gave up 1 base, with 18 bases separating them. The CDR3 loop spans 17 amino acids. CDR1 SGHRS and CDR2 YFSETQ come from the germline V gene. Template input, which was bulk tumor genomic DNA, totaled 450 to 600 ng per sample. Multiple widely separated biopsies were taken from each primary tumor at surgery. Samples came from untreated patients having curative surgery for newly diagnosed non-small cell lung cancer. Samples were obtained from newly diagnosed non-small cell lung cancer patients who were having surgery with curative intent. Study-wide points: Higher local tumor mutational burden went with moderately higher local T-cell clonality, R roughly 0.36. Recurrence of identical dominant CDR3 beta clonotypes was observed across intrapatient tumor sites, concomitant with site-unique high-frequency clones.

Multiplex PCR relied on 32 V and 13 J primers to amplify TCR beta CDR3. TCRdb used MiXCR to reprocess the multiplex PCR reads, holding one entry per CDR3 protein. The table includes 20,000 to 25,000 distinct CDR3 sequences, 25% to 35% detected once. This clonotype was observed many times. Its antigen is as yet unknown. Source material: lung tumor tissue. The gene calls are TRBV5-1 and TRBJ2-7, with D perhaps TRBD1 (8 bases). This clonotype was obtained from a man aged 35 to 55 with non-small cell lung cancer. CDR3 sequence (DNA): TGCGCCAGCAGCTTGACAGGGGGGGTAAGCGGTTCCTACGAGCAGTACTTC. This encodes CASSLTGGVSGSYEQYF. Filled out from reference TRBV5-1 and TRBJ2-7, the complete variable domain reads KAGVTQTPRYLIKTRGQQVTLSCSPISGHRSVSWYQQTPGQGLQFLFEYFSETQRNKGNFPGRFSGRQFSNSRSEMNVSTLELGDSALYLCASSLTGGVSGSYEQYFGPGTRLTVT.